This TCR beta chain was obtained from a study of OX40 agonist ivuxolimab in advanced cancers. On the study more broadly: Ivuxolimab is an agonistic anti-OX40 (CD134) antibody, and patients were treated with it. Partial responses occurred in three patients (one hepatocellular carcinoma, two cutaneous melanoma).

About this clone itself: The antigen remains unidentified.

V shed 3 bases, J shed 11 bases, and the junction held 8 bases outside the gene matches. The CDR3 is 15 amino acids. Germline V gives CDR1 LNHNV, CDR2 YYDKDF (reference sequence). Findings and limits, study-wide: Partial responders at 0.1-3.0 mg/kg had among the lowest clonal expansion.

Blood sampling took place at baseline, cycle 4 day 1, and cycle 7 day 1. Data came from immunoSEQ multiplex PCR; TCRdb stores just in-frame clones and leaves some out. The data contain roughly 80,000 clones, under 90% of them seen just once; the ten biggest clones take up 6.5% to 8%. This specimen consisted of CD4+ or CD8+ T cells sorted from blood, obtained in a trial of the OX40 agonist ivuxolimab. The sequence was collected from an adult with an advanced solid tumor such as melanoma, head and neck, liver or kidney cancer. V gene TRBV15 combines with J gene TRBJ1-6, with TRBD1 matching over 9 bases. The CDR3: CATSSAGTGSPPLHF. Written as DNA, the CDR3 is TGTGCCACCAGCAGTGCCGGGACAGGGAGTCCACCCCTCCACTTT.